Below, 21 T cell receptor beta chains from the same sample are listed, as sequenced in a study of control samples from healthy donors and cancer patients. Sequencing used immunoSEQ multiplex PCR; TCRdb keeps in-frame clones, though not all of them. This table has 70,000 to 75,000 clones, more than 85% appearing once. Sequenced input: blood. The receptor set was obtained from a woman in her fifties or sixties in good health.

The V and J genes are TRBV3-1 (or the pseudogene TRBV3-2) and TRBJ2-3; 7 bases line up with TRBD2. After removal of 4 bases from V and 1 base from J, the junction contained 8 bases not matched to a gene. The germline CDR1 and CDR2 sequences are LGHDT and YNNKEL (reference sequence). CDR3 length: 16 residues. DNA for the CDR3: TGTGCCAGCAGCCCAACTGGCCTAGCGGGCACAGATACGCAGTATTTT. It codes for CASSPTGLAGTDTQYF.

The rearrangement uses TRBV11-2 and TRBJ1-2; the D is unclear. Germline V CDR1 and CDR2: SGHAT, FQNNGV. V was pared by 8 bases and J by 0 bases, with 10 bases between. The CDR3 is 13 residues long. The CDR3 region has the DNA TGTGCCAGCGCCCGAGGGCCTAACTATGGCTACACCTTC. Its translation: CASARGPNYGYTF.

This chain uses TRBV24-1 with TRBJ2-1; D not certain. Trimming removed 7 bases from V and 8 bases from J, with 8 bases in between. CDR1 and CDR2 from the germline V gene are KGHDR and SFDVKD. CDR3 length equals 11 residues. The CDR3 coding sequence is TGTGCCACCAGCCAGTATCATGAGCAGTTCTTC. Amino acid sequence: CATSQYHEQFF.

This sequence joins TRBV29-1 and TRBJ2-1; TRBD1 aligns across 8 bases. Losses at the gene ends were 1 base for V and 2 bases for J; bases not matched to a gene: 4. The CDR3 has 15 residues. Germline lookup yields CDR1 SQVTM and CDR2 ANQGSEA. In nucleotides, the CDR3 is TGCAGCGTTGAAGTGCCAGGGGGCGCCTACAATGAGCAGTTCTTC. The encoded protein is CSVEVPGGAYNEQFF.

The genes are TRBV5-6 and TRBJ1-5; D might be TRBD1 (6 bases). Germline V gene data show CDR1 as SGHDT and CDR2 as YYEEEE. This CDR3 has 16 amino acids. V lost 2 bases and J 0 bases, leaving 12 bases between the germline ends. The CDR3 is CASSLQGSFSNQPQHF. The CDR3 DNA reads TGTGCCAGCAGCTTACAGGGTTCTTTTAGCAATCAGCCCCAGCATTTT.

Only one count was recorded for this clone. The chain links TRBV7-2 to TRBJ1-1, with D unclear. The CDR3 runs 15 residues. Germline V gene lookup returns CDR1 SGHTA and CDR2 FQGNSA. V was pared by 7 bases and J by 3 bases, with 18 bases between. In DNA, the CDR3 is TGTGCCAGCACCCAACGTCCCCACGCGTACACTGAAGCTTTCTTT. Translating it yields CASTQRPHAYTEAFF.

This chain links TRBV15 with TRBJ2-5, with 10 nucleotides matching TRBD2. Trimming cost V 1 base and J 0 bases; bases outside gene matches: 5. The CDR3 has 17 residues. Germline CDR1 LNHNV, CDR2 YYDKDF (reference sequence). Here the CDR3 reads CATSRVLTSGYQETQYF. In DNA form, the CDR3 reads TGTGCCACCAGCAGAGTTTTGACTAGCGGGTACCAAGAGACCCAGTACTTC.

The CDR3 DNA follows: TGCGCCAGCAGTGTAGCAGTCGGGGAGCTGTTTTTT. This sequence encodes CASSVAVGELFF. This chain uses TRBV10-2 with TRBJ2-2; unclear D gene. This CDR3 is 12 amino acids long. Germline V gives CDR1 WSHSY, CDR2 SAAADI. V lost 4 bases and J 7 bases, leaving 7 bases between the germline ends.

This rearrangement joins TRBV24-1 to TRBJ2-4; D perhaps matches TRBD1 (6 bases). The CDR3 has 12 amino acids. V lost 3 bases to trimming and J lost 15 bases, with 14 bases between them. Germline CDR1 is KGHDR and CDR2 is SFDVKD. This chain's CDR3 is CATSDGRGRWYF. DNA of the CDR3: TGTGCCACCAGTGATGGCAGGGGCAGGTGGTACTTC.

The rearrangement uses TRBV2 and TRBJ2-7; D is ambiguous. Germline lookup yields CDR1 SNHLY and CDR2 FYNNEI. CDR3 length equals 13 residues. Deletions cut 9 bases from V and 2 bases from J, with 14 bases between. The DNA of the CDR3 is TGTGCCAGTGACTTTAGTTGGACCTACGAGCAGTACTTC. It encodes CASDFSWTYEQYF.

The gene calls are TRBV10-3 and TRBJ2-3; D may be TRBD1 (6 bases). In germline, CDR1 is ENHRY, CDR2 SYGVKD. This CDR3 spans 14 amino acids. The V and J ends lost 6 bases and 5 bases respectively, with 15 bases between them. CDR3 nucleotides: TGTGCCATCAGAACCCCCACAGGGATAGATACGCAGTATTTT. The encoded protein is CAIRTPTGIDTQYF.

The gene calls are TRBV19 and TRBJ1-1; TRBD1 agrees at 8 bases. This CDR3 has 13 residues. V dropped 6 bases and J dropped 3; count of bases not matched to a gene: 3. Looked up from germline, CDR1 is LNHDA and CDR2 is SQIVND (reference sequence). The DNA of the CDR3 is TGTGCCAGTAGCGAGGACAGGGACACTGAAGCTTTCTTT. Translated: CASSEDRDTEAFF.

This chain links TRBV5-6 with TRBJ1-5, with D maybe TRBD1 (5 bases). V lost 4 bases and J lost 5, with 10 bases in between. Germline V CDR1 and CDR2: SGHDT, YYEEEE. This CDR3 region has 13 residues. CDR3 DNA sequence: TGTGCCAGCAGCGAACAAGGGGATCAGCCCCAGCATTTT. It specifies CASSEQGDQPQHF.

The chain has TRBV12-3 or TRBV12-4 and TRBJ1-4; D not resolved. V lost 3 bases to trimming and J lost 2 bases, with 1 base between them. The CDR3 is made up of 12 amino acids. DNA for the CDR3: TGTGCCAGCAGTTTTACTAATGAAAAACTGTTTTTT. As protein: CASSFTNEKLFF.

CDR3 in amino acids: CASSPNTAESYNSPLHF. The CDR3 DNA sequence: TGTGCCAGCTCACCAAATACGGCAGAGAGTTATAATTCACCCCTCCACTTT. This sequence joins TRBV18 and TRBJ1-6; D remains unclear. Per germline, CDR1 KGHSH and CDR2 LQKENI. The germline V and J ends were trimmed by 2 bases and 4 bases, with 15 bases remaining between them. The CDR3 has 17 amino acids.

This clone has only one observation. The chain is built from TRBV27 and TRBJ1-1; a weak D match, TRBD1 (5 bases). Germline values: CDR1 MNHEY, CDR2 SMNVEV (reference sequence). Trimming stripped 3 bases from V and 1 base from J, with 12 bases between. This CDR3 is 15 amino acids long. The CDR3 protein is CASSLGTNRNTEAFF. The CDR3 coding sequence is TGTGCCAGCAGTTTGGGGACGAACCGGAACACTGAAGCTTTCTTT.

The V and J genes are TRBV6-6 and TRBJ2-7; TRBD2 aligns across 10 bases. J lost 4 bases, V lost 5 bases, and 14 bases had no gene match. There are 17 residues in the CDR3. Germline V lookup: CDR1 MNHNY, CDR2 SVGAGI (reference sequence). CDR3 sequence: CASSPGGAGGPYYEQYF. The CDR3 nucleotides read TGTGCCAGCAGTCCCGGAGGAGCGGGAGGGCCATATTACGAGCAGTACTTC.

The chain employs TRBV7-8 and TRBJ2-7; D is ambiguous. In germline, CDR1 is SGHVS, CDR2 FQNEAQ. The CDR3 length is 12 residues. The germline V and J ends were trimmed by 11 bases and 2 bases, with 13 bases remaining between them. This chain's CDR3 is CAVQWSTYEQYF. The CDR3 DNA reads as TGTGCCGTCCAGTGGTCCACCTACGAGCAGTACTTC.

This clone was recorded a few times. The chain couples TRBV4-2 to TRBJ2-2; TRBD2 matches at 8 bases. The germline V gene encodes CDR1 LGHNA and CDR2 YNFKEQ. J was trimmed by 8 bases and V by 3 bases; bases with no gene match: 17. The CDR3 contains 18 residues. The CDR3 loop reads CASSQRGGAGGVGGELFF. CDR3 DNA: TGTGCCAGCAGCCAGAGGGGCGGGGCGGGAGGCGTGGGGGGGGAGCTGTTTTTT.

This sequence joins TRBV5-1 and TRBJ1-1; D is perhaps TRBD1 (6 bases). This CDR3 comprises 15 residues. The V and J ends lost 0 bases and 3 bases respectively, with 12 bases between them. Germline V gene sequence: CDR1 SGHRS, CDR2 YFSETQ. The CDR3, as DNA: TGCGCCAGCAGCTTGGATCCCGCAGGGGACACTGAAGCTTTCTTT. Translating gives CASSLDPAGDTEAFF.

This clone was seen a single time. This sample includes further DNA sequences coding for the same CDR3. The V call is TRBV7-6, the J call TRBJ2-7; TRBD2 matches 8 bases. CDR3 size: 14 residues. Germline CDR1 reads SGHVS; CDR2 reads FNYEAQ. Trimming took 5 bases from V and 6 from J; bases not matched to a gene: 9. For the CDR3, the DNA is TGTGCCAGCAGCCCTCTCGCGGGAGGAGGCGAGCAGTACTTC. Translated, it gives CASSPLAGGGEQYF.